This T cell receptor (beta chain) came from a study of T cell repertoires in cytomegalovirus infection. About the study: Newly reported HLA-C-restricted and thoroughly characterized HLA-B-restricted CMV epitopes were employed. Matching HLA type and CMV infection were both indicated by public TCR beta signatures.

Via MiXCR, TCRdb re-called the reads, giving one row per CDR3 protein. In the table there are some 590,000 distinct CDR3 sequences, approximately 40% of which are singletons. The CDR3 loop spans 16 amino acids. Looked up from germline, CDR1 is MGHDK and CDR2 is SYGVNS. J lost 3 bases, V lost 0 bases, and 4 bases had no gene match. Concerning this clonotype: Its target is unknown.

Broader study findings: CMV-specific HLA-C-restricted TCR beta clonotypes dominated the ex vivo response.

The genes are TRBV25-1 and TRBJ1-4; 7 nucleotides match TRBD1. The sequence derives from a human donor in good health (CMV status not recorded). Some clones in this sample may be carry-over from other donors' samples. The input for sequencing was cultured PBMCs, taken from culture after CMV antigen stimulation. CDR3 in amino acids: CASSEYTGQSNEKLFF. The CDR3 DNA reads as TGTGCCAGCAGTGAATATACGGGACAGTCTAATGAAAAACTGTTTTTT.